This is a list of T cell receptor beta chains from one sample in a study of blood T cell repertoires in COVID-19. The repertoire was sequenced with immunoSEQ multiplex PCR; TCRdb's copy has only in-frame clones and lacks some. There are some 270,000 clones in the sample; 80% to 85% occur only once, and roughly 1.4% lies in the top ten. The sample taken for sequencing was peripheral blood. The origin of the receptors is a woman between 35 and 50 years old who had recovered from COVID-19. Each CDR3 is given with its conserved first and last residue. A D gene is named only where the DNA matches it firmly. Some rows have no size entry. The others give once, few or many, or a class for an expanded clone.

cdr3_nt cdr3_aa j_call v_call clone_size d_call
TGTGCCAGCTCACCACTCTGGGGGCCCACAGATACGCAGTATTTT CASSPLWGPTDTQYF TRBJ2-3 TRBV18 - -
TGCGCCAGCAGCTTGGGACAGCCGGGCGGGGAGCTGTTTTTT CASSLGQPGGELFF TRBJ2-2 TRBV5-1 - -
TGTGCCAGCAGGGAGTTGGGACAGTACAATGAGCAGTTCTTC CASRELGQYNEQFF TRBJ2-1 TRBV7-9 - TRBD1
TGCAGCGTCCTATCGGAGGGAGAGACCCAGTACTTC CSVLSEGETQYF TRBJ2-5 TRBV29-1 - -
TGTGCCAGCTCACCGGGACAGAACTCTGGAAACACCATATATTTT CASSPGQNSGNTIYF TRBJ1-3 TRBV18 - TRBD1
TGTGCCATCAGTGAGTCGATCCCCGGGACAGGCGTCTCTGGGGCCAACGTCCTGACTTTC CAISESIPGTGVSGANVLTF TRBJ2-6 TRBV10-3 - TRBD1
TGTGCCAGCAGCGTAGTGGCGGGGCGGAGCTCCTACAATGAGCAGTTCTTC CASSVVAGRSSYNEQFF TRBJ2-1 TRBV9 - -
TGTGCCAGCAGCTTAGATGGCGGGGTCTTAGGAGAGACCCAGTACTTC CASSLDGGVLGETQYF TRBJ2-5 TRBV11-2 - -
TGTGCCAGCAGTGCCCCCCCCGCGGGGGATACGCAGTATTTT CASSAPPAGDTQYF TRBJ2-3 TRBV28 - -
TGTGCCAGCAGTTCACTAGCGGGGGTCGAATCAGATACGCAGTATTTT CASSSLAGVESDTQYF TRBJ2-3 TRBV27 - TRBD2
TGTGCCAGCAGCCAGTGGACTAGCGGCCAAGAGACCCAGTACTTC CASSQWTSGQETQYF TRBJ2-5 TRBV3-1/TRBV3-2 - TRBD2
TGTGCCAGCAGTTTCTTAGCGGGGGGGGCAGATACGCAGTATTTT CASSFLAGGADTQYF TRBJ2-3 TRBV2 - TRBD2
TGTGCCAGCAGCCAAGCAGCGGCCGGTACTGAAGCTTTCTTT CASSQAAAGTEAFF TRBJ1-1 TRBV3-1/TRBV3-2 once -
TGTGCCAGCAGTTATACGGGGGGCATAGATACGCAGTATTTT CASSYTGGIDTQYF TRBJ2-3 TRBV28 - -
TGCGCCAGCAGGGCGGACAGGGGGAATCCCTATGGCTACACCTTC CASRADRGNPYGYTF TRBJ1-2 TRBV10-1 - TRBD1
TGTGCCACCAGTGATTTCGGACAGGGGAAAGAGACCCAGTACTTC CATSDFGQGKETQYF TRBJ2-5 TRBV24-1 - TRBD1
TGTGCCAGCAGCTCCTCCGGGGGGTTCGGAAACACCATATATTTT CASSSSGGFGNTIYF TRBJ1-3 TRBV7-9 few -
TGTGCCAGCAGGGGGGACAGGGGTAACTATGGCTACACCTTC CASRGDRGNYGYTF TRBJ1-2 TRBV2 - TRBD1
TGTGCCAGCAGTGAATACAGGGTCTACGAGCAGTACTTC CASSEYRVYEQYF TRBJ2-7 TRBV2 - -
TGCAGCGTTGAGTCGAGAGGACGCGGGGATACGCAGTATTTT CSVESRGRGDTQYF TRBJ2-3 TRBV29-1 once -
TGTGCCAGCAGTGAACAGTTCACGAATTCACCCCTCCACTTT CASSEQFTNSPLHF TRBJ1-6 TRBV6-4 - -
TGTGCCAGCAGCGCGCGGCCGGGGACTAGCGGCGCTTTC CASSARPGTSGAF TRBJ2-6 TRBV5-5 - TRBD2